This entry is about one T cell receptor beta chain. This specimen belongs to a study of blood T cell repertoires in COVID-19. Repertoires were generated with immunoSEQ multiplex PCR, while TCRdb's copy carries only in-frame clones and drops some. The table has approximately 65,000 clones, around 80% seen once. The sequenced material came from peripheral blood. The sequence was obtained from an elderly man with acute or convalescent COVID-19.

In DNA form, the CDR3 reads TGTGCCAGCAGCTACAACTGGAGGGATACGCAGTATTTT. This translates into CASSYNWRDTQYF. The chain links TRBV11-3 to TRBJ2-3; TRBD2 might be the D (5 bases). The CDR3 has 13 residues. Germline V CDR1 and CDR2: SGHNT, YENEEA. The ends were cut back, 4 bases at V and 6 bases at J, with 11 bases in the middle.